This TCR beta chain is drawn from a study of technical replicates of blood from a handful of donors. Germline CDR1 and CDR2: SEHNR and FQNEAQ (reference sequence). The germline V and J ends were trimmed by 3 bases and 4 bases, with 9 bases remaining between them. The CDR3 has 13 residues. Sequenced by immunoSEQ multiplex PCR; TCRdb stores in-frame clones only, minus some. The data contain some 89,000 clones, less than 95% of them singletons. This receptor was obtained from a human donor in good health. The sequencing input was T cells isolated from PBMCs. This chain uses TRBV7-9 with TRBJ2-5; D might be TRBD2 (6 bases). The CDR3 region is CASSLTSRETQYF. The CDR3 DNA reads TGTGCCAGCAGCTTGACTAGTCGAGAGACCCAGTACTTC.